The 16 T cell receptor beta chains reported below all come from one sample, sequenced in a study of post-analysis software for immune sequencing data. Study findings and constraints: The five TRBV segments detected at higher frequency in patients than in controls included TRBV5-6, TRBV5-1 and TRBV20-1.

These receptors have no identified antigens. Carried by the TCR beta cDNA libraries were unique molecular identifiers. Each CDR3 protein is one row after TCRdb ran MiXCR on the PCR reads. The sample has fewer than 850,000 distinct CDR3 sequences; 25% to 30% are singletons. Sample: blood. Receptors originate from a girl aged 5-17 years with multiple sclerosis.

The V call is TRBV29-1, the J call TRBJ1-2; D remains ambiguous. Germline V gene data show CDR1 as SQVTM and CDR2 as ANQGSEA. This CDR3 is built from 13 residues. V lost 0 bases and J 6 bases, leaving 11 bases between the germline ends. CDR3 DNA sequence: TGCAGCGTTGAAGATCTGCGGAGGGATGGCTACACCTTC. Translated, it gives CSVEDLRRDGYTF.

The CDR3, as DNA: TGTGCCACCACTAGCGGGAGGCAAGAGACCCAGTACTTC. Its protein product is CATTSGRQETQYF. J is TRBJ2-5 and V is TRBV6-5; 12 bases agree with TRBD2. Germline V gene sequence: CDR1 MNHEY, CDR2 SVGAGI. The CDR3 spans 13 residues. Trimming at V came to 10 bases and at J to 2 bases, leaving 2 bases not matched to a gene.

V is TRBV28 and J is TRBJ1-4; tentative D call: TRBD1 (6 bases). The V gene lost 5 bases and the J gene lost 3 bases, with 19 bases spanning the gap. The germline gives CDR1 MDHEN, CDR2 SYDVKM. The CDR3 runs 17 residues. Here the CDR3 reads CASSHLRSGASNEKLFF. The DNA of the CDR3 is TGTGCCAGCAGTCACTTACGGTCGGGGGCATCTAATGAAAAACTGTTTTTT.

The gene calls are TRBV3-1 and TRBJ2-3; the D gene is possibly TRBD2 (6 bases). The CDR3 runs 15 residues. Looked up from germline, CDR1 is LGHDT and CDR2 is YNNKEL (reference sequence). Trimming shortened V by 1 base and J by 5 bases, and 13 bases separated the two germline ends. The CDR3 spells CASSQGAGLGDTQYF. For the CDR3, the DNA is TGTGCCAGCAGCCAAGGGGCGGGGTTGGGAGATACGCAGTATTTT.

This clonotype was recorded a few times. CDR3 coding DNA: TGTGCCAGCAGTCGAAAAACAGGGGGAAGGACAGATACGCAGTATTTT. Amino acids: CASSRKTGGRTDTQYF. The rearrangement joins TRBV12-3 or TRBV12-4 to TRBJ2-3; 8 nucleotides agree with TRBD1. This CDR3 is 16 amino acids long. The trim removed 5 bases at V and 3 bases at J, leaving 10 bases unmatched.

J is TRBJ2-7 and V is TRBV3-1; TRBD1 aligns across 10 bases. Germline CDR1 is LGHDT and CDR2 is YNNKEL (reference sequence). The V gene end was trimmed by 4 bases and the J gene end by 3 bases; junction bases not matched to a gene: 9. CDR3 length: 16 amino acids. In DNA form, the CDR3 reads TGTGCCAGCAGCCCCCTGGGACAGGGGAAACGCTACGAGCAGTACTTC. Translated: CASSPLGQGKRYEQYF.

Only a few counts were recorded for this clonotype. The CDR3 coding sequence is TGTGCCAGCAGCTCGGTGCGGGGACAGGCGCATGGCTACACCTTC. Translation: CASSSVRGQAHGYTF. The chain links TRBV5-6 to TRBJ1-2, with 8 bases aligning to TRBD1. The CDR3 runs to 15 residues. The trim removed 3 bases at V and 6 bases at J, leaving 10 bases unmatched. Per germline, CDR1 SGHDT and CDR2 YYEEEE.

The gene calls are TRBV5-8 and TRBJ2-5; TRBD1 aligns across 7 bases. CDR1 and CDR2 from the germline V gene are SGHTS and YDEGEE. The CDR3 covers 14 residues. After removal of 8 bases from V and 2 bases from J, the junction contained 9 bases not matched to a gene. The CDR3 DNA reads as TGTGCCAGAAGCCAAGGGACAGCACAAGAGACCCAGTACTTC. This sequence encodes CARSQGTAQETQYF.

This clonotype has just one count. This chain connects TRBV5-4 to TRBJ1-1; no clear D gene. The germline V and J ends were trimmed by 4 bases and 0 bases, with 22 bases remaining between them. The CDR3 runs 18 residues. Germline lookup yields CDR1 SGHNT and CDR2 YYREEE (reference sequence). CDR3 loop: CASSPTPAAMAMNTEAFF. The CDR3 nucleotides are TGTGCCAGCAGCCCCACCCCGGCGGCGATGGCCATGAACACTGAAGCTTTCTTT.

This clonotype was found a few times. The rearrangement joins TRBV20-1 to TRBJ1-2; the D is unclear. CDR1 DFQATT and CDR2 SNEGSKA come from the germline V gene (reference sequence). With 5 bases removed from V and 4 bases from J, the gap between germline ends came to 2 bases. The CDR3 has 9 amino acids. CDR3 loop: CSASYGYTF. The CDR3 DNA is TGCAGTGCTTCCTATGGCTACACCTTC.

V usage is TRBV5-6 and J usage is TRBJ2-7; 10 nucleotides line up with TRBD1. The last part of the DNA fits TRBJ2-1 better; the J call may be wrong. The germline gives CDR1 SGHDT, CDR2 YYEEEE. CDR3 length equals 14 residues. CDR3 in amino acids: CASSMTGGAYEQFF. DNA of the CDR3: TGTGCCAGCAGCATGACAGGGGGCGCCTACGAGCAGTTCTTC.

The chain employs TRBV5-1 and TRBJ2-1, with 7 bases aligning to TRBD1. Germline-derived CDR1 and CDR2 are SGHRS and YFSETQ. The CDR3 length is 14 residues. The J segment lost 5 bases and the V segment lost 4 bases, leaving 6 bases of the junction unmatched. For the CDR3, the DNA is TGCGCCAGCAGCGCAAGGGACAGAAACAATGAGCAGTTCTTC. This translates into CASSARDRNNEQFF.

The V call is TRBV10-3, the J call TRBJ2-5, with D unresolved. Germline lookup yields CDR1 ENHRY and CDR2 SYGVKD. CDR3 length: 15 amino acids. Trimming shortened V by 8 bases and J by 2 bases, and 18 bases separated the two germline ends. The CDR3 DNA follows: TGTGCCATCTCTTCTGTGGGTACTACACAAGAGACCCAGTACTTC. The encoded protein is CAISSVGTTQETQYF.

The V gene is TRBV6-5, the J gene TRBJ2-6; D uncertain. V gave up 8 bases and J gave up 0 bases, with 14 bases separating them. Germline CDR1 reads MNHEY; CDR2 reads SVGAGI. This CDR3 is 16 amino acids long. CDR3: CASGEARHSGANVLTF. The CDR3, as DNA: TGTGCCAGCGGAGAGGCCAGACACTCTGGGGCCAACGTCCTGACTTTC.

The V and J genes are TRBV6-2 or TRBV6-3 and TRBJ1-1; D not resolved. The CDR3 is made up of 13 amino acids. V was shortened by 2 bases and J by 4 bases, with 8 bases between the two germline ends. Germline assignment: CDR1 MNHEY and CDR2 SVGEGT. The CDR3, as DNA: TGTGCCAGCAGTTACCCGGGGAGCACTGAAGCTTTCTTT. This codes for CASSYPGSTEAFF.

This clonotype occurred a few times. The rearrangement uses TRBV3-1 and TRBJ2-1; the D call may be TRBD1 or TRBD2 (5 bases each). The CDR3 has 14 residues. The germline V gene has CDR1 LGHDT and CDR2 YNNKEL (reference sequence). Trimming pared 5 bases from V and 6 bases from J, leaving 14 bases between. CDR3 nucleotide sequence: TGTGCCAGCAGCTTGTCCGGGACCATCAATGAGCAGTTCTTC. Protein sequence: CASSLSGTINEQFF.